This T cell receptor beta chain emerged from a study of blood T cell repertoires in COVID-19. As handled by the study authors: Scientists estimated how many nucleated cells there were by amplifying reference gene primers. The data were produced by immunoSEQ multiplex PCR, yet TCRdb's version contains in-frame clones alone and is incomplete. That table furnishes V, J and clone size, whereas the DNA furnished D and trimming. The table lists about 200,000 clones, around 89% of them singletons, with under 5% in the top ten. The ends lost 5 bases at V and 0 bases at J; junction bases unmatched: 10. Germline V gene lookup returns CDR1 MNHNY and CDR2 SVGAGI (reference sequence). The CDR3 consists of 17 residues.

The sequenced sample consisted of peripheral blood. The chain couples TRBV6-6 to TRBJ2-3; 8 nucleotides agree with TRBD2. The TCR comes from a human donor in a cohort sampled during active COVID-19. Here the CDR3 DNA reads TGTGCCAGCAGTCCTCGGTGGACTAGCCCCAGCACAGATACGCAGTATTTT. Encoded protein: CASSPRWTSPSTDTQYF.